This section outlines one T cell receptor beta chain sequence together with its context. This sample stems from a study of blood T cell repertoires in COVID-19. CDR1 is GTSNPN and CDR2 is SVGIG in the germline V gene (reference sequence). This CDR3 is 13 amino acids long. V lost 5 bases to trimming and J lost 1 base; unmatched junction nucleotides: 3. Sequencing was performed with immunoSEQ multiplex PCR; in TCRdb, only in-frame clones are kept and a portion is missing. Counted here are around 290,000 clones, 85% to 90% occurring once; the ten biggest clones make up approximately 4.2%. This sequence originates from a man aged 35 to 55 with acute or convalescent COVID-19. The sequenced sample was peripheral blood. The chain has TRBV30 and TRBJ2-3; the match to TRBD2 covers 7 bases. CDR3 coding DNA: TGTGCCTGGGGACTAGGGGGCACAGATACGCAGTATTTT. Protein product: CAWGLGGTDTQYF.